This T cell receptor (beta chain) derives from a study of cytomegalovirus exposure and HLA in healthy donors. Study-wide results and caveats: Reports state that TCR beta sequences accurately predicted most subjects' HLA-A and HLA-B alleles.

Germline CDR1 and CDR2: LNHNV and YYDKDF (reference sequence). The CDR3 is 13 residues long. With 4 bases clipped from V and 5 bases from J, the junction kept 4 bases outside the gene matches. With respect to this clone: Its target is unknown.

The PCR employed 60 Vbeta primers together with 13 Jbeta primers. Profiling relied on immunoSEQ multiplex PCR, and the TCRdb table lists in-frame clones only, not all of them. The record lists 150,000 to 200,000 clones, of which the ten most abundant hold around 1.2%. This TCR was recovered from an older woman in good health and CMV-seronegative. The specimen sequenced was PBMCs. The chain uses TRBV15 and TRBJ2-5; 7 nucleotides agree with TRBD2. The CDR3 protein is CATSIGLGETQYF. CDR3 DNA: TGTGCCACCAGCATAGGACTAGGGGAGACCCAGTACTTC.